Below, one TCR beta chain is given with its context. The entry originates in a study of blood T cell repertoires in COVID-19. Using immunoSEQ multiplex PCR, the repertoire was profiled, and TCRdb retains in-frame clones only, with some absent. This table has under 80,000 clones, just under 80% appearing once. The germline gives CDR1 SGHDN, CDR2 FVKESK. CDR3 length: 14 residues. Trimming removed 2 bases from V and 3 bases from J, with 11 bases in between. The chain links TRBV14 to TRBJ2-7; D perhaps matches TRBD2 (6 bases). This TCR was sampled from a human donor in a cohort sampled during active COVID-19. The source material was peripheral blood. CDR3 region: CASSQSGLFYEQYF. DNA for the CDR3: TGTGCCAGCAGCCAATCGGGACTTTTCTACGAGCAGTACTTC.